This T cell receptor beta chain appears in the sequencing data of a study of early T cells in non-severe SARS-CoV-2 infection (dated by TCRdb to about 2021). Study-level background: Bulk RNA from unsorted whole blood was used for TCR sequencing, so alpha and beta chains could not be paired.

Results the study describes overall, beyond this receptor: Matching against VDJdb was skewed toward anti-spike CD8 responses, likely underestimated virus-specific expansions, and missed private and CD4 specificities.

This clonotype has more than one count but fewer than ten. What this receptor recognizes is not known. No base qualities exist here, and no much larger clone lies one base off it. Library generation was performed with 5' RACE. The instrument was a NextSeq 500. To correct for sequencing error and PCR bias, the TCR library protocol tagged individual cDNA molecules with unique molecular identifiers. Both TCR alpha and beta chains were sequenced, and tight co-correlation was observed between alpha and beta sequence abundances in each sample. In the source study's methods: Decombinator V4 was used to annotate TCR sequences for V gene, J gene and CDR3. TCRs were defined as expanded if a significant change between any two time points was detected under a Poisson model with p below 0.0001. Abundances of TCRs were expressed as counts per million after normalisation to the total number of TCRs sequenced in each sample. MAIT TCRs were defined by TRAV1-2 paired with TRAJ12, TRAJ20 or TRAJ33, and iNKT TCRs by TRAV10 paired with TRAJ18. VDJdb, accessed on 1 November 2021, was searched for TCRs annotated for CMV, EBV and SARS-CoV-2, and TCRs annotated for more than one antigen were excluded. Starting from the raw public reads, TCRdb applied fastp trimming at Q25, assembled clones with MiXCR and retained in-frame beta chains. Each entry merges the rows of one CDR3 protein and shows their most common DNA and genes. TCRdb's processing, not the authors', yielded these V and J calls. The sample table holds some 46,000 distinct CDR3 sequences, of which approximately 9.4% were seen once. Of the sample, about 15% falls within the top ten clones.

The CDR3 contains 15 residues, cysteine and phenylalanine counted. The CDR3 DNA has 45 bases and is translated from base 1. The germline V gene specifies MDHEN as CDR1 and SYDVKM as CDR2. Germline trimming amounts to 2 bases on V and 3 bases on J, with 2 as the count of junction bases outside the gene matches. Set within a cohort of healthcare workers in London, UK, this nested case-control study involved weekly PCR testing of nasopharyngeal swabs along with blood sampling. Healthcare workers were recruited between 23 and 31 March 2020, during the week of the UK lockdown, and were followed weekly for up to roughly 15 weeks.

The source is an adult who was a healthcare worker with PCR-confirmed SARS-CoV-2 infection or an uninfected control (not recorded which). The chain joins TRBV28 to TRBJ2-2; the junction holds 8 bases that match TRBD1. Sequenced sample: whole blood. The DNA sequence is TGTGCCAGCAGTTTACAGGGGGCGTACACCGGGGAGCTGTTTTTT. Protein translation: CASSLQGAYTGELFF.